Sequencing of this TCR beta chain was carried out in a study of T cell repertoires in cytomegalovirus infection. Notes on this clonotype: The antigen is not known.

V dropped 4 bases and J dropped 3; count of bases not matched to a gene: 4. Germline V gene data show CDR1 as SGDLS and CDR2 as YYNGEE. This CDR3 has 15 residues. TCRdb recomputed calls from the reads with MiXCR, one row per CDR3 protein. The sample gives approximately 600,000 distinct CDR3 sequences, around 40% of which show up once; around 48% is in the top ten. This clonotype was sampled from a human donor in good health (CMV status not recorded). Some clones in this sample may be carry-over from other donors' samples. The gene calls are TRBV9 and TRBJ2-7, with TRBD2 matching 13 bases. Sequenced here: cultured PBMCs, sampled from culture after CMV antigen stimulation. DNA for the CDR3: TGTGCCAGCAGCCGGACTAGCGGGAGCGTCTACGAGCAGTACTTC. Its protein product is CASSRTSGSVYEQYF.